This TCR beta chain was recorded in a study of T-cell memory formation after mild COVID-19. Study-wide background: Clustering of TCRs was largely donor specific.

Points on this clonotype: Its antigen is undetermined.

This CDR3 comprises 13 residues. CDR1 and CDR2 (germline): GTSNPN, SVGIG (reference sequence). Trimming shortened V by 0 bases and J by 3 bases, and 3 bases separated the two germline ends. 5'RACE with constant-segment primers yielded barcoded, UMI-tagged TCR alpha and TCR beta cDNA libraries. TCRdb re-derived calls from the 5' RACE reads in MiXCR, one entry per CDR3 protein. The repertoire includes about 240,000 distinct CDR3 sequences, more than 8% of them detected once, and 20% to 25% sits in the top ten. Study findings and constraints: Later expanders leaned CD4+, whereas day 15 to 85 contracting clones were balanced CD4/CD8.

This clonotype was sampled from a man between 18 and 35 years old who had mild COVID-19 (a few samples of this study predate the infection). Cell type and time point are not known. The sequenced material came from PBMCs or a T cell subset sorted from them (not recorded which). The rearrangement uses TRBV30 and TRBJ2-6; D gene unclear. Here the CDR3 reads CAWSVSGANVLTF. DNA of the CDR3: TGTGCCTGGAGTGTCAGTGGGGCCAACGTCCTGACTTTC.